A single sample is the source of the 25 T cell receptor beta chains below, sequenced in a study of CD8 T cells in Susac syndrome. When the RNA was reverse transcribed, random hexamers were used with an input of roughly 0.45 to 1 ug. One entry per CDR3 protein, called by TCRdb with MiXCR from the immunoSEQ multiplex PCR reads. This sample has approximately 160,000 distinct CDR3 sequences, with roughly 94% found just once. Sequencing input: CD4+ T cells from PBMCs. These receptors came from a human donor with multiple sclerosis.

The genes are TRBV19 and TRBJ2-4, with TRBD1 as a possible D gene (5 bases). The ends were cut back, 6 bases at V and 7 bases at J, with 13 bases in the middle. The CDR3 covers 13 residues. CDR1 is LNHDA and CDR2 is SQIVND in the germline V gene (reference sequence). CDR3 sequence: CASRFPGLNIQYF. DNA of the CDR3: TGTGCCAGTAGGTTTCCAGGGTTGAACATTCAGTACTTC. Together with reference TRBV19 and TRBJ2-4, the CDR3 gives the full variable domain: DGGITQSPKYLFRKEGQNVTLSCEQNLNHDAMYWYRQDPGQGLRLIYYSQIVNDFQKGDIAEGYSVSREKKESFPLTVTSAQKNPTAFYLCASRFPGLNIQYFGAGTRLSVL.

The chain carries TRBV19 and TRBJ1-1; D gene uncertain. Trimming took 5 bases from V and 1 from J, leaving 5 bases between them. The CDR3 has 12 amino acids. Germline V gene sequence: CDR1 LNHDA, CDR2 SQIVND (reference sequence). CDR3 sequence (DNA): TGTGCCAGTAGTTCACAGAACACTGAAGCTTTCTTT. It encodes CASSSQNTEAFF.

The chain is built from TRBV29-1 and TRBJ2-5, with no clear D. The CDR3 runs to 13 residues. The V and J ends lost 6 bases and 5 bases respectively, with 16 bases between them. The germline CDR1 and CDR2 sequences are SQVTM and ANQGSEA. The CDR3 DNA reads as TGCAGCGTCGAACGTGACTTTCAGGAGACCCAGTACTTC. This gives the protein CSVERDFQETQYF. The whole variable domain, filled in from reference TRBV29-1 and TRBJ2-5, reads SAVISQKPSRDICQRGTSLTIQCQVDSQVTMMFWYRQQPGQSLTLIATANQGSEATYESGFVIDKFPISRPNLTFSTLTVSNMSPEDSSIYLCSVERDFQETQYFGPGTRLLVL.

V and J are TRBV12-3 or TRBV12-4 and TRBJ2-1, with 7 positions matching TRBD2. Trimming at V came to 3 bases and at J to 1 base, leaving 9 bases not matched to a gene. The CDR3 spans 17 residues. Here the CDR3 reads CASSFGGEGFSYNEQFF. CDR3 DNA sequence: TGTGCCAGCAGTTTTGGTGGGGAGGGGTTTTCCTACAATGAGCAGTTCTTC.

The CDR3 nucleotides are TGCAGCGTAAGCTGGGGGGAGACCCAGTACTTC. Translating gives CSVSWGETQYF. The chain has TRBV29-1 and TRBJ2-5, with D perhaps assigned TRBD1 or TRBD2 (5 bases each). The CDR3 length is 11 residues. CDR1 and CDR2 (germline): SQVTM, ANQGSEA. Trimming took off 6 bases at V and 5 bases at J, with 10 bases between the two ends.

This clonotype was observed once. This chain joins TRBV5-1 and TRBJ2-7; 10 nucleotides match TRBD2. CDR3 length: 15 residues. Germline V lookup: CDR1 SGHRS, CDR2 YFSETQ. V trimming: 4 bases; J trimming: 1 base; junction bases outside the gene matches: 5. The CDR3 loop reads CASSSGGGPSYEQYF. CDR3 in DNA: TGCGCCAGCAGCAGCGGGGGGGGCCCGTCCTACGAGCAGTACTTC.

J is TRBJ2-6 and V is TRBV3-1; possibly TRBD1 for D (5 bases). The V gene's germline CDR1 is LGHDT and CDR2 YNNKEL (reference sequence). Trimming took off 4 bases at V and 3 bases at J, with 10 bases between the two ends. This CDR3 comprises 15 residues. This chain's CDR3 is CASSPPRGGANVLTF. The CDR3 coding sequence is TGTGCCAGCAGCCCACCAAGGGGTGGGGCCAACGTCCTGACTTTC. Drawing the rest from reference TRBV3-1 and TRBJ2-6, the complete variable domain is DTAVSQTPKYLVTQMGNDKSIKCEQNLGHDTMYWYKQDSKKFLKIMFSYNNKELIINETVPNRFSPKSPDKAHLNLHINSLELGDSAVYFCASSPPRGGANVLTFGAGSRLTVL.

This clonotype was detected once. The V call is TRBV29-1, the J call TRBJ1-2, with a weak D call TRBD1 (5 bases). Germline V gives CDR1 SQVTM, CDR2 ANQGSEA. V was trimmed by 6 bases and J by 8 bases, leaving 25 bases between them. The CDR3 extends over 15 amino acids. The CDR3 region has the DNA TGCAGCGTGGGGGAGACTGGCTACGGGTTTGGGGGCTACACCTTC. Its translation: CSVGETGYGFGGYTF.

The chain joins TRBV20-1 to TRBJ2-2; D remains unclear. CDR1 and CDR2 (germline): DFQATT, SNEGSKA (reference sequence). This CDR3 region has 12 residues. Trimming pared 5 bases from V and 6 bases from J, leaving 10 bases between. CDR3 nucleotide sequence: TGCAGTGCTCGAAAGGTGCCCGGGGAGCTGTTTTTT. Residues: CSARKVPGELFF.

This clonotype was observed a few times. The CDR3 protein is CASSLFSGANVLTF. CDR3 sequence (DNA): TGCGCCAGCAGCTTATTCTCTGGGGCCAACGTCCTGACTTTC. The chain uses TRBV5-1 and TRBJ2-6; D unresolved. The V end was cut by 2 bases, the J end by 0 bases, with 3 bases between. The CDR3 has 14 residues. The germline V gene encodes CDR1 SGHRS and CDR2 YFSETQ.

The chain uses TRBV12-3 or TRBV12-4 and TRBJ1-1; D is uncertain. V was clipped by 7 bases and J by 10 bases, with 16 bases between them. The CDR3 has 12 amino acids. CDR3 in DNA: TGTGCCAGCAAGGTAAACCTAGAGGTAGCTTTCTTT. Amino acids: CASKVNLEVAFF.

V gene TRBV7-2 combines with J gene TRBJ1-2, with D possibly matching TRBD1 (6 bases). The CDR3 has 13 amino acids. Trimming took 5 bases from V and 6 from J, leaving 13 bases between them. The germline CDR1 and CDR2 sequences are SGHTA and FQGNSA. CDR3 nucleotide sequence: TGTGCCAGCAGCCGAACAGGGTTGAATGGCTACACCTTC. This gives the protein CASSRTGLNGYTF. Together with reference TRBV7-2 and TRBJ1-2, the CDR3 gives the full variable domain: GAGVSQSPSNKVTEKGKDVELRCDPISGHTALYWYRQSLGQGLEFLIYFQGNSAPDKSGLPSDRFSAERTGGSVSTLTIQRTQQEDSAVYLCASSRTGLNGYTFGSGTRLTVV.

The chain links TRBV29-1 to TRBJ2-3; no clear D gene. Germline values: CDR1 SQVTM, CDR2 ANQGSEA. The CDR3 totals 11 residues. V was shortened by 6 bases and J by 0 bases, with 4 bases between the two germline ends. CDR3 nucleotide sequence: TGCAGCGTCACCAGCACAGATACGCAGTATTTT. Its protein is CSVTSTDTQYF.

This CDR3 is CASSPITGANTEAFF. Here the CDR3 DNA reads TGCGCCAGCAGCCCCATTACGGGGGCGAACACTGAAGCTTTCTTT. The gene calls are TRBV5-1 and TRBJ1-1; a weak D match, TRBD1 (6 bases). Germline CDR1 and CDR2: SGHRS and YFSETQ. V was shortened by 4 bases and J by 1 base, with 14 bases between the two germline ends. There are 15 residues in the CDR3. The full variable domain, rest sourced from reference TRBV5-1 and TRBJ1-1, is KAGVTQTPRYLIKTRGQQVTLSCSPISGHRSVSWYQQTPGQGLQFLFEYFSETQRNKGNFPGRFSGRQFSNSRSEMNVSTLELGDSALYLCASSPITGANTEAFFGQGTRLTVV.

The chain employs TRBV30 and TRBJ2-7; 15 nucleotides match TRBD2. Per germline, CDR1 GTSNPN and CDR2 SVGIG (reference sequence). The CDR3 extends over 13 amino acids. Trimming removed 7 bases from V and 5 bases from J; junction bases left unmatched: 3. This CDR3 reads CAYRTSGRDEQYF. The CDR3 DNA reads as TGTGCCTATCGGACTAGCGGGAGGGACGAGCAGTACTTC.

The chain couples TRBV4-1 to TRBJ2-5; D is uncertain. Germline-derived CDR1 and CDR2 are MGHRA and YSYEKL. The CDR3 is 13 residues long. Trimming removed 2 bases at V and 5 bases at J, with 9 bases between. CDR3 sequence reads: CASSQNRRETQYF. In DNA form, the CDR3 reads TGCGCCAGCAGCCAAAACAGAAGGGAGACCCAGTACTTC.

This clonotype was found a few times. The rearrangement uses TRBV4-2 and TRBJ2-7, with unresolved D. Germline loops: CDR1 LGHNA, CDR2 YNFKEQ. V was clipped by 0 bases and J by 6 bases, with 12 bases between them. The length of the CDR3 is 14 residues. In nucleotides, the CDR3 is TGTGCCAGCAGCCAAGATACATACTTGGGCGAGCAGTACTTC. It is translated as CASSQDTYLGEQYF.

V is TRBV30 and J is TRBJ2-6; D ambiguous. Per the germline V gene, CDR1 is GTSNPN and CDR2 is SVGIG (reference sequence). This CDR3 has 10 residues. CDR3 DNA sequence: TGTGGGTCTGGGGCCAACGTCCTGACTTTC. Protein: CGSGANVLTF. The full variable domain, completed using reference TRBV30 and TRBJ2-6, is SQTIHQWPATLVQPVGSPLSLECTVEGTSNPNLYWYRQAAGRGLQLLFYSVGIGQISSEVPQNLSASRPQDRQFILSSKKLLLSDSGFYLCGSGANVLTFGAGSRLTVL.

The chain carries TRBV30 and TRBJ2-1; no definite D call. The CDR3 extends over 11 amino acids. V was shortened by 4 bases and J by 4 bases, with 5 bases between the two germline ends. Germline loops: CDR1 GTSNPN, CDR2 SVGIG (reference sequence). The CDR3 DNA follows: TGTGCCTGGAACTATTACAATGAGCAGTTCTTC. Amino acid sequence: CAWNYYNEQFF.

The chain is built from TRBV27 and TRBJ2-7; 10 bases match TRBD2. The length of the CDR3 is 16 residues. V shed 4 bases, J shed 7 bases, and the junction held 13 bases outside the gene matches. Germline CDR1 and CDR2: MNHEY and SMNVEV (reference sequence). The CDR3: CASSSPFLAGVNEQYF. DNA for the CDR3: TGTGCCAGCAGTTCCCCTTTTCTAGCGGGAGTCAATGAGCAGTACTTC.

The rearrangement joins TRBV7-9 to TRBJ2-7, with TRBD1 matching over 10 bases. The CDR3 contains 15 residues. V lost 5 bases and J lost 3; bases outside the gene matches: 7. Germline CDR1 is SEHNR and CDR2 is FQNEAQ (reference sequence). CDR3 in DNA: TGTGCCAGCAGCCCAGAACGGACAGGGGGCTACGAGCAGTACTTC. Translation gives CASSPERTGGYEQYF.

CDR3 in amino acids: CASSRTGAGTGELFF. The CDR3, as DNA: TGTGCCAGCAGCCGGACAGGGGCTGGGACCGGGGAGCTGTTTTTT. The chain links TRBV7-3 to TRBJ2-2; 9 positions match TRBD1. This CDR3 is 15 amino acids long. The junction had 6 bases not matched to a gene; V was cut back by 5 bases and J by 5 bases. The V gene's germline CDR1 is SGHTA and CDR2 FQGTGA.

The V call is TRBV4-1, the J call TRBJ2-7; possible D gene TRBD1, 6 bases. There are 16 residues in the CDR3. V lost 4 bases to trimming and J lost 6 bases, with 22 bases between them. Germline CDR1 and CDR2: MGHRA and YSYEKL. The CDR3 loop is CASSPTLTGEFGEQYF. CDR3 bases: TGCGCCAGCAGCCCAACCCTGACAGGCGAGTTCGGCGAGCAGTACTTC.

This chain uses TRBV4-1 with TRBJ1-1; a weak D match, TRBD1 (5 bases). The CDR3 runs to 15 residues. In germline, CDR1 is MGHRA, CDR2 YSYEKL. The V end lost 1 base, the J end lost 5 bases, and 14 bases lay between the germline ends. The DNA of the CDR3 is TGCGCCAGCAGCCAAGTGGCCAGGGACGTGACTGAAGCTTTCTTT. Its protein product is CASSQVARDVTEAFF.

The rearrangement joins TRBV10-1 to TRBJ2-2, with D tentatively TRBD2 (6 bases). From germline, CDR1 is WNHNN and CDR2 SYGVQD (reference sequence). The CDR3 totals 15 residues. V lost 11 bases and J 1 base, leaving 17 bases between the germline ends. CDR3 sequence: CASQEGPRNTGELFF. The CDR3 DNA is TGCGCCTCGCAGGAGGGGCCAAGGAACACCGGGGAGCTGTTTTTT.